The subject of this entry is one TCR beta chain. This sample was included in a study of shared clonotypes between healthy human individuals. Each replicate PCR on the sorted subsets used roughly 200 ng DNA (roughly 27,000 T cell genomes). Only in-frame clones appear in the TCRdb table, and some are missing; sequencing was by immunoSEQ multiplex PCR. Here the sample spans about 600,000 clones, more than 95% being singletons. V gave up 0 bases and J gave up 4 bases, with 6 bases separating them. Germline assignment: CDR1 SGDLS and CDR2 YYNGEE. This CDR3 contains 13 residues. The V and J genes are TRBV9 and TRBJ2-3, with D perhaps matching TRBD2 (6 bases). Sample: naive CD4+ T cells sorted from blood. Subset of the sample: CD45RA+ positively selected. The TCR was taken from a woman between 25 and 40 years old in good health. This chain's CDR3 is CASSVAGADTQYF. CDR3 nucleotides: TGTGCCAGCAGCGTAGCGGGAGCAGATACGCAGTATTTT.